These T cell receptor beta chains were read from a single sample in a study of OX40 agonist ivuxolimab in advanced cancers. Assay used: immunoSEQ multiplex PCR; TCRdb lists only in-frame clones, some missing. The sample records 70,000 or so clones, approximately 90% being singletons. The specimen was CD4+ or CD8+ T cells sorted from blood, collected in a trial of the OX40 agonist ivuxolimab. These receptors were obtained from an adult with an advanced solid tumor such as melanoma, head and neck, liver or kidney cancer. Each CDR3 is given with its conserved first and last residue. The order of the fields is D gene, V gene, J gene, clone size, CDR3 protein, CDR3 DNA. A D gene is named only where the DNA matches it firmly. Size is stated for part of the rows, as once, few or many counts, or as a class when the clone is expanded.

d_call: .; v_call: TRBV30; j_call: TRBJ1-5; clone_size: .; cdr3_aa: CAWSNREGNQPQHF; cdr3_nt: TGTGCCTGGAGCAACAGGGAAGGTAATCAGCCCCAGCATTTT
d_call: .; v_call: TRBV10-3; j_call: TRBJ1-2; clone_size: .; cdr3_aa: CAISDFDRTGYGYTF; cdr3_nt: TGTGCCATCAGTGACTTTGACAGAACTGGGTATGGCTACACCTTC
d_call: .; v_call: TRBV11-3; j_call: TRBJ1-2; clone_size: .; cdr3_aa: CASSQTGLYGYTF; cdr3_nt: TGTGCCAGCAGCCAAACAGGTCTCTATGGCTACACCTTC
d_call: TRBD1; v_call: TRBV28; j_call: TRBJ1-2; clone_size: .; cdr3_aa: CASRSTGAAIYGYTF; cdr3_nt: TGTGCCAGCAGATCCACAGGGGCGGCAATCTATGGCTACACCTTC
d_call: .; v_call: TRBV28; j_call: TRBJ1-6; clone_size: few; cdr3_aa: CASSPWGSPLHF; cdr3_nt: TGTGCCAGCAGCCCGTGGGGTTCACCCCTCCACTTT
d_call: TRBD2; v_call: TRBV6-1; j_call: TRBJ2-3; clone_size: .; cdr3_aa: CASRVAGGLADTQYF; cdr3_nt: TGTGCCAGCAGGGTAGCGGGGGGCCTCGCAGATACGCAGTATTTT
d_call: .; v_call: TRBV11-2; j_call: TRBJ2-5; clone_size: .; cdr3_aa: CASSLAGSRETQYF; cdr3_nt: TGTGCCAGCAGCTTAGCAGGGTCCCGCGAGACCCAGTACTTC
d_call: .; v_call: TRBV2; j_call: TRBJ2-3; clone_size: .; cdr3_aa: CASRGREADTQYF; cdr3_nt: TGTGCCAGCAGGGGTAGGGAAGCCGATACGCAGTATTTT
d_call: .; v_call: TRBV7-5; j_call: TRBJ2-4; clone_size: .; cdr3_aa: CARSPDRGLENIQYF; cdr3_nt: TGTGCCAGAAGCCCCGACAGGGGGTTAGAAAACATTCAGTACTTC
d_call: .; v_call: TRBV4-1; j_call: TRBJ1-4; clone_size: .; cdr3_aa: CASSQEGRRIVEKLFF; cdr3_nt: TGCGCCAGCAGCCAAGAGGGACGTCGAATAGTTGAAAAACTGTTTTTT
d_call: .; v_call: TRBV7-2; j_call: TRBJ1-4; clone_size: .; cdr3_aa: CASSLTSLGDKRLFF; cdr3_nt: TGTGCCAGCAGCTTGACCTCCCTCGGGGACAAGCGGCTGTTTTTT
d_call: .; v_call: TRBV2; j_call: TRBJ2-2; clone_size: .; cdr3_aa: CASRLGGTGELFF; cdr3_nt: TGTGCCAGCAGGCTTGGGGGCACCGGGGAGCTGTTTTTT
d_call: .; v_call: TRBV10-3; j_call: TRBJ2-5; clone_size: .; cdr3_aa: CAISDSGSGETQYF; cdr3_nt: TGTGCCATCAGTGACTCAGGGTCTGGAGAGACCCAGTACTTC
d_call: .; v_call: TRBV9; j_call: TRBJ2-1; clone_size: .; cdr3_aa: CASSVGDGTGQFF; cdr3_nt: TGTGCCAGCAGCGTGGGAGACGGGACTGGGCAGTTCTTC
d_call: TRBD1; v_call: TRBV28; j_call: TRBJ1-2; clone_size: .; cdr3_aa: CASSWRDRVYGYTF; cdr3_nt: TGTGCCAGCAGTTGGAGGGACAGGGTCTATGGCTACACCTTC
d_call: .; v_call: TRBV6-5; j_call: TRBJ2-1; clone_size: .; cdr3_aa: CASSYSGEQFF; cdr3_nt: TGTGCCAGCAGTTATAGTGGTGAGCAGTTCTTC
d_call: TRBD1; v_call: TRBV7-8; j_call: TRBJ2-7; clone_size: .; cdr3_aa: CASQGAGNEQYF; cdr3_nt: TGTGCCAGTCAGGGGGCAGGTAACGAGCAGTACTTC
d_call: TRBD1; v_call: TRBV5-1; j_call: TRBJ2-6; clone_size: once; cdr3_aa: CASSPRGLASGANVLTF; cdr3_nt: TGCGCCAGCAGCCCGAGGGGGCTCGCCTCTGGGGCCAACGTCCTGACTTTC
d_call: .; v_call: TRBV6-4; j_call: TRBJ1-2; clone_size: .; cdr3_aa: CASSGWLRSTNYGYTF; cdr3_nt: TGTGCCAGCAGTGGATGGCTCCGGTCAACTAACTATGGCTACACCTTC
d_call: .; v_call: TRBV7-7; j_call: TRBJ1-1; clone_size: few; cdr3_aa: CASSLVLNTEAFF; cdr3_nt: TGTGCTAGCAGCTTAGTGCTTAACACTGAAGCTTTCTTT
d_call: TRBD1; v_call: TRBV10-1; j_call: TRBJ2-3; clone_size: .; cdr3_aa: CASSDSRGPEDTQYF; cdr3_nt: TGCGCCAGCAGTGATTCCAGGGGGCCGGAAGATACGCAGTATTTT
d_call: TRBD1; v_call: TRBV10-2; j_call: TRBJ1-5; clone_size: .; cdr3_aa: CANPGQDGNQPQHF; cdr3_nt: TGCGCCAACCCCGGACAGGACGGGAATCAGCCCCAGCATTTT
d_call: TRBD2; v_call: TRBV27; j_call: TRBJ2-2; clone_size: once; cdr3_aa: CASSLKRENTGELFF; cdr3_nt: TGTGCCAGCAGTTTAAAGCGGGAGAACACCGGGGAGCTGTTTTTT
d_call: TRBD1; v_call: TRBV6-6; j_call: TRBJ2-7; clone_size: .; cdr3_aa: CASRPGQGSYEQYF; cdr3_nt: TGTGCCAGCAGACCGGGACAGGGGTCCTACGAGCAGTACTTC
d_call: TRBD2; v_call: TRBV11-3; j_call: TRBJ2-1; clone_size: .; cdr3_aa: CASSLGVQAGESNEQFF; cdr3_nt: TGTGCCAGCAGCTTGGGGGTACAAGCGGGAGAATCTAATGAGCAGTTCTTC
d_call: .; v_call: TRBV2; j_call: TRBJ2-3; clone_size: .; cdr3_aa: CASMRGTDTQYF; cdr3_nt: TGTGCCAGCATGAGGGGGACAGATACGCAGTATTTT
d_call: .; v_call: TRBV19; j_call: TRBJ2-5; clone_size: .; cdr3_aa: CASSIGPPGRQETQYF; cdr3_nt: TGTGCCAGTAGTATTGGGCCTCCGGGACGACAAGAGACCCAGTACTTC
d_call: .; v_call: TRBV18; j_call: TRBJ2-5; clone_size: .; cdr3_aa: CASSRSTEETQYF; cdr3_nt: TGTGCCAGCTCACGCTCGACAGAAGAGACCCAGTACTTC
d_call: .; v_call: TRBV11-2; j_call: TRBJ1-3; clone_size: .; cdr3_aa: CASSPQSSGNTIYF; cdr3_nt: TGTGCCAGCAGCCCACAGAGCTCTGGAAACACCATATATTTT
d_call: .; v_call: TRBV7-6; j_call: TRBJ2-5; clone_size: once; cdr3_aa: CASSPSGIQETQYF; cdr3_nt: TGTGCCAGCAGCCCCTCGGGAATACAAGAGACCCAGTACTTC
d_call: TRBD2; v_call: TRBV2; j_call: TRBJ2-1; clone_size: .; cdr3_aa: CASSDLLAGGYNEQFF; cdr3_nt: TGTGCCAGCAGTGACCTCCTAGCGGGGGGCTACAATGAGCAGTTCTTC
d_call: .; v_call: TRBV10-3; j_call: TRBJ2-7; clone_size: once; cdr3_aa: CAISEQVYEQYF; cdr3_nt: TGTGCCATCAGTGAGCAGGTTTACGAGCAGTACTTC
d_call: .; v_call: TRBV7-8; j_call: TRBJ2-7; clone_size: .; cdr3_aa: CASSPGQQTYEQYF; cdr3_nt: TGTGCCAGCAGCCCGGGACAACAAACCTACGAGCAGTACTTC
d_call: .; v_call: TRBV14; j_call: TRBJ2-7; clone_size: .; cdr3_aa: CASSLRASEQYF; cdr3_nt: TGTGCCAGCAGCCTCCGGGCGAGCGAGCAGTACTTC
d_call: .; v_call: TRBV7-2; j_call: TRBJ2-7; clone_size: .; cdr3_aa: CASSLEKWGRYEQYF; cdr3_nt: TGTGCCAGCAGCTTAGAAAAATGGGGAAGATACGAGCAGTACTTC
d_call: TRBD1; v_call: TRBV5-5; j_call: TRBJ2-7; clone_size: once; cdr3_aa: CASSLSATGAYEQYF; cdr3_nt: TGTGCCAGCAGCTTGTCCGCGACAGGGGCCTACGAGCAGTACTTC
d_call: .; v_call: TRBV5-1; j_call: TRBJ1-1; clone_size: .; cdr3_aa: CASSLAQQGGTEAFF; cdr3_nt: TGCGCCAGCAGCTTGGCCCAACAGGGCGGCACTGAAGCTTTCTTT
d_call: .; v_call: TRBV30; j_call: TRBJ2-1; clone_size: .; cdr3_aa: CAWSARANEQFF; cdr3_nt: TGTGCCTGGAGTGCCAGGGCCAATGAGCAGTTCTTC
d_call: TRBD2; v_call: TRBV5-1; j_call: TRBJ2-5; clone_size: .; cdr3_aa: CASSLGLAGGQETQYF; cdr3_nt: TGCGCCAGCAGCTTGGGCCTAGCGGGGGGCCAAGAGACCCAGTACTTC
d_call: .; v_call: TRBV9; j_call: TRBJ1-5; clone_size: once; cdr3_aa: CASSVGWGQDQPQHF; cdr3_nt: TGTGCCAGCAGCGTAGGGTGGGGCCAAGATCAGCCCCAGCATTTT
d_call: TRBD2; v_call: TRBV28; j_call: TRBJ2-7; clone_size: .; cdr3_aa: CASSSPSGGPYEQYF; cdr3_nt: TGTGCCAGCAGTTCCCCTAGCGGGGGCCCCTACGAGCAGTACTTC
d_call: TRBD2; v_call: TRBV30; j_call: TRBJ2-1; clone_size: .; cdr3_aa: CAWIEAGGPRYNEQFF; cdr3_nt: TGTGCCTGGATCGAAGCGGGGGGGCCCCGCTACAATGAGCAGTTCTTC
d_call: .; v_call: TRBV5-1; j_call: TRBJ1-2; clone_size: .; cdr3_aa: CASSLDATNYGYTF; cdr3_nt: TGCGCCAGCAGCTTGGACGCCACCAACTATGGCTACACCTTC
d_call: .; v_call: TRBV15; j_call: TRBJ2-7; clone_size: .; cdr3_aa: CATRTTGREVEQYF; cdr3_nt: TGTGCCACCAGAACAACAGGGCGAGAGGTCGAGCAGTACTTC
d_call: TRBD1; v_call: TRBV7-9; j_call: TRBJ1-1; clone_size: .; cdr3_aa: CASRILGQVEAFF; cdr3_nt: TGTGCCAGCAGGATATTAGGACAGGTTGAAGCTTTCTTT
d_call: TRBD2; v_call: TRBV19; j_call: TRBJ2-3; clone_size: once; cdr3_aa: CASSIERTSGNTDTQYF; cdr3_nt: TGTGCCAGTAGTATAGAAAGGACTAGCGGGAACACAGATACGCAGTATTTT
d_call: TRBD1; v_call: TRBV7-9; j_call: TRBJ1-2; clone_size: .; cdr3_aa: CASTQGGQGNGYTF; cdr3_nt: TGTGCCAGCACCCAAGGGGGACAGGGGAACGGCTACACCTTC
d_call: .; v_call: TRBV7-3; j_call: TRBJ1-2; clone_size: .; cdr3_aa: CASSLGPPGAGYGYTF; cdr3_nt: TGTGCCAGCAGCTTAGGACCCCCGGGGGCGGGCTATGGCTACACCTTC
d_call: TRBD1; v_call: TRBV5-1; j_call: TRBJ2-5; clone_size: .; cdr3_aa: CASSPGTGQETQYF; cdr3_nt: TGCGCCAGCAGCCCCGGGACAGGTCAAGAGACCCAGTACTTC
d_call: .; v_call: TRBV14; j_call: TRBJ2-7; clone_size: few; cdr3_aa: CASSQVRDQYF; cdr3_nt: TGTGCCAGCAGCCAAGTTCGGGATCAGTACTTC
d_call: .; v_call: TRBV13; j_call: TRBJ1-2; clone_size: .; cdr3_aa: CASSLGRGYGYTF; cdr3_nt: TGTGCCAGCAGCTTAGGCAGGGGCTATGGCTACACCTTC
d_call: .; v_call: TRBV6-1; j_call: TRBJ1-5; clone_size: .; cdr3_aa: CASSETIITGLGQPQHF; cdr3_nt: TGTGCCAGCAGTGAAACTATCATAACAGGGCTGGGTCAGCCCCAGCATTTT
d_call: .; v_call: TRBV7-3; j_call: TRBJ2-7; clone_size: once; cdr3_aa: CASSWAGGEQYF; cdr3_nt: TGTGCCAGCAGCTGGGCAGGAGGCGAGCAGTACTTC
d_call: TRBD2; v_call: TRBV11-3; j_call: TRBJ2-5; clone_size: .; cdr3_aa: CASILYERGFGQETQYF; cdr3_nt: TGTGCCAGCATCTTGTACGAGCGGGGGTTTGGCCAAGAGACCCAGTACTTC
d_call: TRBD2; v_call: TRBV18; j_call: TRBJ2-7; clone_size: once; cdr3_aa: CASSPSRGVASGRASSSYEQYF; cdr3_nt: TGTGCCAGCTCACCATCCCGAGGAGTGGCTAGCGGGAGGGCCTCGAGCTCCTACGAGCAGTACTTC